This T cell receptor (beta chain) was captured in a study of blood T cell repertoires in COVID-19. Study information: Samples came from the United States, Italy and Spain, spanning acute and convalescent COVID-19. PBMCs, B-cell-depleted T cells, or T cells provided the cDNA or gDNA that made up the material.

V was clipped by 7 bases and J by 5 bases, with 18 bases between them. In germline, CDR1 is MDHEN, CDR2 SYDVKM. The CDR3 spans 14 residues. As originally analysed: Amplification of reference gene primers provided the estimated nucleated cell counts. Measured with immunoSEQ multiplex PCR; TCRdb has only the in-frame clones, and not every one. V, J and clone size are those of that table, while D and trimming were read from the DNA. The table records about 180,000 clones, around 83% of them present only once. The sequence was obtained from a human donor in a cohort sampled during active COVID-19. The chain links TRBV28 to TRBJ2-7; possible D gene TRBD1, 5 bases. Sequencing used peripheral blood. The CDR3 here is CASTVGRQSDEQYF. Written as DNA, the CDR3 is TGTGCCAGCACGGTGGGGCGACAGTCGGACGAGCAGTACTTC.